The 21 T cell receptor beta chains below all came from one sample that was sequenced in a study of blood T cells in healthy people across ages. PCR was performed a second time for roughly 7 to 11 cycles using a sample-barcoded 5' primer and a J-beta primer mix. TCRdb redid the calling of the 5' RACE reads with MiXCR, one entry per CDR3 protein. The data show around 1,800,000 distinct CDR3 sequences, roughly two fifths seen once. Source material: blood. These receptors originate from a human donor in good health.

The sample holds a few counts of this clonotype. The chain combines TRBV7-2 with TRBJ2-1; 7 bases are a match to TRBD2. The CDR3 totals 15 residues. Trimming at V came to 1 base and at J to 6 bases, leaving 6 bases not matched to a gene. CDR1 and CDR2 (germline): SGHTA, FQGNSA. The CDR3 DNA is TGTGCCAGCAGCTTAGGGCTAGCGGCCCTCAATGAGCAGTTCTTC. Translating gives CASSLGLAALNEQFF.

The V and J genes are TRBV25-1 and TRBJ1-5; 9 bases map to TRBD1. V gave up 5 bases and J gave up 6 bases; unmatched junction bases: 14. The CDR3 sequence is 17 residues long. Germline loops: CDR1 MGHDK, CDR2 SYGVNS. The CDR3 region is CASSKDRGDAGGQPQHF. In DNA, the CDR3 is TGTGCCAGCAGTAAGGACAGGGGTGACGCGGGAGGTCAGCCCCAGCATTTT. Looking up the rest from reference TRBV25-1 and TRBJ1-5 gives the full variable domain: EADIYQTPRYLVIGTGKKITLECSQTMGHDKMYWYQQDPGMELHLIHYSYGVNSTEKGDLSSESTVSRIRTEHFPLTLESARPSHTSQYLCASSKDRGDAGGQPQHFGDGTRLSIL.

The DNA of the CDR3 is TGTGCCAGCAGCCAAGGTAGCGGGGGGACCAATGAGCAGTTCTTC. Its translation is CASSQGSGGTNEQFF. V gene TRBV4-2 combines with J gene TRBJ2-1; TRBD2 aligns across 10 bases. This CDR3 has 15 residues. The ends lost 1 base at V and 6 bases at J; junction bases unmatched: 3. Germline values: CDR1 LGHNA, CDR2 YNFKEQ.

This clonotype appeared once. V is TRBV28 and J is TRBJ1-2, with 9 bases matching TRBD1. The CDR3 is 15 amino acids. Trimming cost V 2 bases and J 6 bases; bases outside gene matches: 7. Looked up from germline, CDR1 is MDHEN and CDR2 is SYDVKM. CDR3 loop: CASSLRDREVNGYTF. CDR3 nucleotide sequence: TGTGCCAGCAGTTTAAGGGACAGGGAAGTCAATGGCTACACCTTC.

This clonotype has just a few counts. This rearrangement joins TRBV4-3 to TRBJ2-3; 16 bases are a match to TRBD2. CDR3 size: 18 residues. The V gene's germline CDR1 is LGHNA and CDR2 YSLEER. J gave up 3 bases and V 3 bases, and 6 bases lay outside the gene matches. CDR3 loop: CASSQGGLAGGVTDTQYF. The DNA of the CDR3 is TGCGCCAGCAGCCAGGGGGGACTAGCGGGGGGGGTAACAGATACGCAGTATTTT.

This clonotype was seen more than once but under ten times. The J gene is TRBJ2-3, the V gene TRBV20-1; 9 bases match TRBD2. Trimming cost V 6 bases and J 5 bases; bases outside gene matches: 9. Germline CDR1 DFQATT, CDR2 SNEGSKA (reference sequence). The CDR3 has 14 amino acids. The DNA of the CDR3 is TGCAGTGCAATCGCGGGGGGGCCTGGAGATACGCAGTATTTT. Residues: CSAIAGGPGDTQYF.

V and J are TRBV7-2 and TRBJ1-1; no reliable D call. This CDR3 is built from 15 residues. Trimming removed 7 bases at V and 3 bases at J, with 18 bases between. Germline V gene sequence: CDR1 SGHTA, CDR2 FQGNSA. The CDR3: CASKPWVYVHTEAFF. CDR3 nucleotide sequence: TGTGCCAGCAAACCTTGGGTTTACGTGCACACTGAAGCTTTCTTT.

This clonotype turned up a few times. This rearrangement joins TRBV5-1 to TRBJ1-2, with 8 bases fitting TRBD1. The J segment lost 4 bases and the V segment lost 4 bases, leaving 9 bases of the junction unmatched. The CDR3 sequence is 15 residues long. Per the germline V gene, CDR1 is SGHRS and CDR2 is YFSETQ. This chain's CDR3 is CASSGDPGGTYGYTF. CDR3 DNA: TGCGCCAGCAGCGGAGATCCAGGGGGCACCTATGGCTACACCTTC.

This clonotype was recorded many times. This chain uses TRBV10-3 with TRBJ2-7, with D possibly being TRBD1 or TRBD2 (5 bases each). The V end lost 6 bases, the J end lost 1 base, and 16 bases lay between the germline ends. Looked up from germline, CDR1 is ENHRY and CDR2 is SYGVKD. The length of the CDR3 is 15 residues. The CDR3 DNA reads TGTGCCATCAGCGAAGGGGTAGGAGGATCCTACGAGCAGTACTTC. Encoded protein: CAISEGVGGSYEQYF.

CDR3 nucleotide sequence: TGTGCCAGCAGCTTTAAGGCCCTGGGTCCCCAAGAGACCCAGTACTTC. Translation: CASSFKALGPQETQYF. The chain employs TRBV7-9 and TRBJ2-5; D gene uncertain. Looked up from germline, CDR1 is SEHNR and CDR2 is FQNEAQ (reference sequence). V was cut by 3 bases and J by 1 base, with 15 bases left in between. The CDR3 contains 16 residues.

The J gene is TRBJ2-3, the V gene TRBV20-1; D may be TRBD2 (5 bases). Trimming cost V 8 bases and J 2 bases, with 20 bases left between them. The CDR3 has 15 amino acids. Per the germline V gene, CDR1 is DFQATT and CDR2 is SNEGSKA (reference sequence). The CDR3 protein is CSTNPSNGDTDTQYF. CDR3 DNA sequence: TGCAGTACTAACCCTTCGAACGGGGACACAGATACGCAGTATTTT.

This chain joins TRBV10-3 and TRBJ2-6; 7 bases match TRBD1. The germline CDR1 and CDR2 sequences are ENHRY and SYGVKD. Trimming took 8 bases from V and 0 from J; bases not matched to a gene: 16. The CDR3 contains 19 residues. This CDR3 is CAIGIRGQPSASGANVLTF. In DNA, the CDR3 is TGTGCCATCGGTATAAGGGGGCAGCCGAGTGCCTCTGGGGCCAACGTCCTGACTTTC.

This sequence joins TRBV6-1 and TRBJ2-7, with D perhaps assigned TRBD1 or TRBD2 (6 bases each). Germline CDR1 reads MNHNS; CDR2 reads SASEGT. The CDR3 length is 14 residues. Trimming stripped 6 bases from V and 5 bases from J, with 17 bases between. In DNA, the CDR3 is TGTGCCAGCAGGCGGGACCCACAGGGCGACGAGCAGTACTTC. This encodes CASRRDPQGDEQYF.

J is TRBJ2-7 and V is TRBV10-3, with 10 bases fitting TRBD1. This CDR3 region has 17 residues. V trimming: 2 bases; J trimming: 2 bases; junction bases outside the gene matches: 9. Germline CDR1 reads ENHRY; CDR2 reads SYGVKD. The CDR3: CAISEKFPGTGAYEQYF. The CDR3 nucleotides are TGTGCCATCAGTGAGAAGTTTCCGGGGACAGGGGCCTACGAGCAGTACTTC.

This clonotype was recorded a few times. V is TRBV5-1 and J is TRBJ2-7; 8 positions match TRBD2. The CDR3 contains 15 residues. Germline CDR1 reads SGHRS; CDR2 reads YFSETQ. The V gene end was trimmed by 5 bases and the J gene end by 0 bases; junction bases not matched to a gene: 7. Here the CDR3 reads CASSRGGGSSYEQYF. CDR3 DNA sequence: TGCGCCAGCAGTCGGGGGGGTGGATCCTCCTACGAGCAGTACTTC.

The V and J genes are TRBV7-9 and TRBJ2-1, with D possibly TRBD2 on 6 matching bases. The CDR3 length is 13 residues. Germline V CDR1 and CDR2: SEHNR, FQNEAQ (reference sequence). V gave up 3 bases and J gave up 8 bases, with 11 bases separating them. CDR3: CASSFYWEDEQFF. The DNA of the CDR3 is TGTGCCAGCAGCTTTTATTGGGAGGATGAGCAGTTCTTC.

This clonotype was recorded at least ten times. The chain recombines TRBV6-5 with TRBJ1-2; a weak D match, TRBD1 (5 bases). This CDR3 region has 14 residues. Per germline, CDR1 MNHEY and CDR2 SVGAGI. V was trimmed by 9 bases and J by 9 bases, leaving 23 bases between them. DNA of the CDR3: TGTGCCAGTGCCACAGGATCCGCTCGCGGGAGCTACACCTTC. Amino acid sequence: CASATGSARGSYTF.

This clonotype was found a few times. V is TRBV9 and J is TRBJ2-3; 9 positions agree with TRBD2. CDR3 length: 15 residues. J was trimmed by 1 base and V by 5 bases; bases with no gene match: 5. Per the germline V gene, CDR1 is SGDLS and CDR2 is YYNGEE. CDR3 DNA sequence: TGTGCCAGCAGTCCTAGCGGGGACCGCACAGATACGCAGTATTTT. Translation gives CASSPSGDRTDTQYF.

This clonotype has only a few counts. CDR3 in amino acids: CSVEFEGGHRYNEQFF. The DNA for the CDR3 is TGCAGCGTTGAATTTGAGGGAGGGCACCGATACAATGAGCAGTTCTTC. The chain is built from TRBV29-1 and TRBJ2-1; 7 nucleotides line up with TRBD2. The CDR3 totals 16 residues. CDR1 and CDR2 from the germline V gene are SQVTM and ANQGSEA. V gave up 2 bases and J gave up 4 bases; unmatched junction bases: 11.

The rearrangement joins TRBV7-9 to TRBJ1-1; the D is unclear. V lost 1 base and J 1 base, leaving 10 bases between the germline ends. The CDR3 has 15 residues. The germline V gene encodes CDR1 SEHNR and CDR2 FQNEAQ (reference sequence). This chain's CDR3 is CASSLVWGANTEAFF. The CDR3 region has the DNA TGTGCCAGCAGCTTAGTGTGGGGAGCGAACACTGAAGCTTTCTTT.

This chain joins TRBV4-3 and TRBJ2-2, with D perhaps TRBD2 (6 bases). The germline V and J ends were trimmed by 2 bases and 2 bases, with 15 bases remaining between them. Germline CDR1 is LGHNA and CDR2 is YSLEER. CDR3 length: 17 residues. The CDR3 nucleotides are TGCGCCAGCAGCCAACTCACGGAGGGGAGCAACACCGGGGAGCTGTTTTTT. Amino acid sequence: CASSQLTEGSNTGELFF.